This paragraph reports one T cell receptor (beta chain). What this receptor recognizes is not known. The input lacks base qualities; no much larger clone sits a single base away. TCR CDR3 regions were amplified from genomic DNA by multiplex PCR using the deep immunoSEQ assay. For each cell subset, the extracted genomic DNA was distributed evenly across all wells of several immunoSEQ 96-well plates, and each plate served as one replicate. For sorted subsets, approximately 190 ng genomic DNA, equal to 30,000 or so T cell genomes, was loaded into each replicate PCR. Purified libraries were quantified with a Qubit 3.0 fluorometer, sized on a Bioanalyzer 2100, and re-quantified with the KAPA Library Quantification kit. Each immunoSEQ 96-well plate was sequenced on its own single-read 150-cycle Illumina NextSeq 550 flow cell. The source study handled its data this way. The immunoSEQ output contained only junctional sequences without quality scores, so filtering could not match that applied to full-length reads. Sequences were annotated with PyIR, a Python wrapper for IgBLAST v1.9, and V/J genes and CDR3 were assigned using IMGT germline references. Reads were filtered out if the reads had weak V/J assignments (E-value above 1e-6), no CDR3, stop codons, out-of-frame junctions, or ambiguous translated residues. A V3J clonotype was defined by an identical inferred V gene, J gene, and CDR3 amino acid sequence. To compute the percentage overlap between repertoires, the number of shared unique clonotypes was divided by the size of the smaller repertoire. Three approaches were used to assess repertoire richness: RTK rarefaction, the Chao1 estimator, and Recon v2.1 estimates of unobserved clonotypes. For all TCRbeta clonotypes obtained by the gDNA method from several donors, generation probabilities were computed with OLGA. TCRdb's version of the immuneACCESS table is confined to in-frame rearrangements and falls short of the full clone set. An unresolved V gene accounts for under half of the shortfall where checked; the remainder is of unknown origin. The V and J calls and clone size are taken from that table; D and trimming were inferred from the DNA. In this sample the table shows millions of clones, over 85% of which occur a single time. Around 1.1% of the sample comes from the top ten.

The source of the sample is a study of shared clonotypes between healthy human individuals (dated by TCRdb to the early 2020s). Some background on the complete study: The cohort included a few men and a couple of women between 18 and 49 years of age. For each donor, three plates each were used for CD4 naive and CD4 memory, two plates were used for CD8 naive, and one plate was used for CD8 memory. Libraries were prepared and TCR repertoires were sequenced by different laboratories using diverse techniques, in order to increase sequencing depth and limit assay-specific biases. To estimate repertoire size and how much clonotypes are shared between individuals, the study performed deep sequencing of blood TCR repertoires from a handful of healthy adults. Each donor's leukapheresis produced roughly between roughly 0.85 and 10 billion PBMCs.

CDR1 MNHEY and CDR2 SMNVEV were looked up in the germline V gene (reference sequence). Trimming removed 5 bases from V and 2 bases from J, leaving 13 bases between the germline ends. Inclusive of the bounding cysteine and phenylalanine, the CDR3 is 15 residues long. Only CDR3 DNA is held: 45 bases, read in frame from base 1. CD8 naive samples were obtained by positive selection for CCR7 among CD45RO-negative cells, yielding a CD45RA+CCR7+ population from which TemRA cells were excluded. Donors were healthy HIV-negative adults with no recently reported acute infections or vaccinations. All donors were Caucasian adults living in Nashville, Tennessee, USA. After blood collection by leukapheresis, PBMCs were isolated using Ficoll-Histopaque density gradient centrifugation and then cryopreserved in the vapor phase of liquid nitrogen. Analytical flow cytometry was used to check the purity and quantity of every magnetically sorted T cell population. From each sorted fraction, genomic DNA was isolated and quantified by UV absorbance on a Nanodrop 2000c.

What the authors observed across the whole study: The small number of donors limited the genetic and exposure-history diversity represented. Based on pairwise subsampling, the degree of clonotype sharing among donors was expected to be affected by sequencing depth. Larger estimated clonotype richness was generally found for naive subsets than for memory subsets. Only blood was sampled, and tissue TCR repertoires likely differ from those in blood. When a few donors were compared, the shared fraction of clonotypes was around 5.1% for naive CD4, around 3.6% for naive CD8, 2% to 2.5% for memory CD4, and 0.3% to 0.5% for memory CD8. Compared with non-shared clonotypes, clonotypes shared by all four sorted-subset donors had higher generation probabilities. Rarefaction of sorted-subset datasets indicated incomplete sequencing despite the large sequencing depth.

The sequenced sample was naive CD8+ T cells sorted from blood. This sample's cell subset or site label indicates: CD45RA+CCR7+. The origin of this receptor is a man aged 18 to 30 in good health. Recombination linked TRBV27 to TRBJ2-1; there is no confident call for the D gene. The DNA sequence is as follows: TGTGCCAGCAGTCCGACGGTTGGGCCCTACAATGAGCAGTTCTTC. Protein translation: CASSPTVGPYNEQFF.